A single sample gave rise to the 21 T cell receptor beta chains below, sequenced in a study of T cells after yellow fever vaccination. TCRdb called the 5' RACE reads again in MiXCR, with one record for every CDR3 protein. In the table there are around 530,000 distinct CDR3 sequences, roughly a sixth of which are singletons. The source material was PBMCs, sampled about 5 days after the first yellow fever vaccination. The receptors stem from a man aged 18-30 years who received the YFV17D yellow fever vaccine.

This clonotype was observed a few times. The CDR3 bases are TGTGCCAGCTACTTGTCGGGCACTGAAGCTTTCTTT. Amino acid sequence: CASYLSGTEAFF. The V call is TRBV6-6, the J call TRBJ1-1; D is ambiguous. The CDR3 spans 12 residues. Germline CDR1 and CDR2: MNHNY and SVGAGI (reference sequence). Trimming took 8 bases from V and 4 from J, leaving 11 bases between them.

This clonotype came up a few times. V and J are TRBV6-2 or TRBV6-3 and TRBJ2-6; 9 nucleotides match TRBD1. Looked up from germline, CDR1 is MNHEY and CDR2 is SVGEGT. The CDR3 is made up of 18 amino acids. V lost 0 bases and J lost 2; bases outside the gene matches: 5. The CDR3 DNA sequence: TGTGCCAGCAGTTACTCCCGGGACAGGGAGACTGGGGCCAACGTCCTGACTTTC. It yields the protein CASSYSRDRETGANVLTF.

This clonotype was seen only a few times. The chain recombines TRBV6-2 or TRBV6-3 with TRBJ2-7; D unresolved. Trimming removed 6 bases at V and 6 bases at J, with 15 bases between. CDR1 MNHEY and CDR2 SVGEGT come from the germline V gene. This CDR3 spans 13 amino acids. CDR3 region: CASRGPTRFEQYV. CDR3 nucleotide sequence: TGTGCCAGCAGGGGCCCCACACGATTCGAGCAGTACGTC.

This chain links TRBV29-1 with TRBJ2-2, with 9 bases identical to TRBD1. Trimming removed 7 bases from V and 5 bases from J; junction bases left unmatched: 8. The germline CDR1 and CDR2 sequences are SQVTM and ANQGSEA. This CDR3 region has 14 residues. The DNA of the CDR3 is TGCAGCGCTCCTAGGACAGGGGAGACCGGGGAGCTGTTTTTT. As protein: CSAPRTGETGELFF.

The chain links TRBV4-3 to TRBJ1-5, with D possibly being TRBD1 (6 bases). Trimming removed 0 bases at V and 4 bases at J, with 16 bases between. Germline CDR1 and CDR2: LGHNA and YSLEER. There are 17 residues in the CDR3. Here the CDR3 reads CASSQDLTRGTNQPQHF. The CDR3 DNA reads as TGCGCCAGCAGCCAAGATTTGACCAGGGGAACTAATCAGCCCCAGCATTTT.

This clonotype was counted only a few times. The DNA is left out, because the CDR3 cannot be placed on it with certainty; the CDR3 is given as TCRdb lists it. The chain joins TRBV12-3 or TRBV12-4 to TRBJ2-2; the D segment call TRBD1 is taken from the table without a DNA check. The CDR3 spans 15 residues, counting both ends. The CDR3 sequence: CASSPRTETPGSCFF.

CDR3 in amino acids: CASSPRTASYGYTF. The CDR3 bases are TGCGCCAGCAGCCCGCGGACAGCGTCCTATGGCTACACCTTC. This chain links TRBV5-1 with TRBJ1-2, with D perhaps TRBD1 (6 bases). The CDR3 has 14 residues. Trimming removed 4 bases at V and 4 bases at J, with 14 bases between. CDR1 SGHRS and CDR2 YFSETQ come from the germline V gene. The full variable domain, completed using reference TRBV5-1 and TRBJ1-2, is KAGVTQTPRYLIKTRGQQVTLSCSPISGHRSVSWYQQTPGQGLQFLFEYFSETQRNKGNFPGRFSGRQFSNSRSEMNVSTLELGDSALYLCASSPRTASYGYTFGSGTRLTVV.

This clonotype was observed a handful of times. CDR3 sequence (DNA): TGCGCCAGCAGCCACCGGGCTCTGGATGAAAAACTGTTTTTT. This gives the protein CASSHRALDEKLFF. V gene TRBV4-3 combines with J gene TRBJ1-4; D remains ambiguous. With 3 bases removed from V and 6 bases from J, the gap between germline ends came to 11 bases. There are 14 residues in the CDR3. Germline lookup yields CDR1 LGHNA and CDR2 YSLEER.

The table lists this clonotype with a few counts. The CDR3 DNA follows: TGTGCCAGCACACCAGGGGGCGGAGATTTCAATGAGCAGTTCTTC. Protein sequence: CASTPGGGDFNEQFF. The chain links TRBV28 to TRBJ2-1; TRBD1 matches at 8 bases. V was pared by 7 bases and J by 6 bases, with 11 bases of the junction left unmatched. Germline CDR1 and CDR2: MDHEN and SYDVKM. The CDR3 length is 15 residues.

V gene TRBV15 combines with J gene TRBJ2-2; 10 bases align to TRBD1. Per the germline V gene, CDR1 is LNHNV and CDR2 is YYDKDF (reference sequence). Trimming removed 1 base from V and 5 bases from J; junction bases left unmatched: 4. The CDR3 is made up of 16 amino acids. The CDR3 loop reads CATSRGGDRGTGELFF. The CDR3 region has the DNA TGTGCCACCAGCAGAGGAGGGGACAGGGGAACCGGGGAGCTGTTTTTT.

The rearrangement uses TRBV4-1 and TRBJ2-1, with 9 bases matching TRBD1. V dropped 4 bases and J dropped 5; count of bases not matched to a gene: 15. The germline CDR1 and CDR2 sequences are MGHRA and YSYEKL. CDR3 length: 18 amino acids. CDR3 amino acids: CASSPFGISGQGHNEQFF. The CDR3 DNA sequence: TGCGCCAGCAGCCCATTTGGGATTTCGGGACAGGGACACAATGAGCAGTTCTTC.

This clonotype was picked up a small number of times. The chain couples TRBV27 to TRBJ1-2; D uncertain. Germline CDR1 and CDR2: MNHEY and SMNVEV (reference sequence). Trimming pared 6 bases from V and 2 bases from J, leaving 16 bases between. The CDR3 totals 15 residues. CDR3 amino acids: CASSTDGVGNYGYTF. The CDR3 DNA reads as TGTGCCAGCAGCACCGACGGGGTAGGGAACTATGGCTACACCTTC.

The chain uses TRBV4-1 and TRBJ2-1; D tentatively reads TRBD1 or TRBD2 (5 bases each). The CDR3 sequence is 15 residues long. Germline V gene data show CDR1 as MGHRA and CDR2 as YSYEKL. The V end was cut by 6 bases, the J end by 7 bases, with 19 bases between. CDR3 coding DNA: TGCGCCAGCAGGCCCGTGGGGGAAAGATGGAATGAGCAGTTCTTC. Translated, it gives CASRPVGERWNEQFF.

This clonotype was recorded a few times. The chain links TRBV6-1 to TRBJ1-5; D is unclear. The germline CDR1 and CDR2 sequences are MNHNS and SASEGT. V was pared by 0 bases and J by 10 bases, with 10 bases between. CDR3 size: 13 residues. The CDR3 DNA follows: TGTGCCAGCAGTGAAGCTAATACGGGTCCCCAGCATTTT. Residues: CASSEANTGPQHF.

This chain links TRBV19 with TRBJ2-3; the match to TRBD1 covers 10 bases. Trimming removed 4 bases from V and 1 base from J; junction bases left unmatched: 8. Germline V gives CDR1 LNHDA, CDR2 SQIVND (reference sequence). The CDR3 is 17 amino acids. CDR3 sequence: CASSSPGQGTGTDTQYF. CDR3 nucleotide sequence: TGTGCCAGTAGTAGTCCGGGACAGGGGACCGGCACAGATACGCAGTATTTT.

This clonotype has just a few counts. CDR3 sequence (DNA): TGTGTTACGCACAGGGGAGGGACTGAAGCTTTCTTT. It translates to CVTHRGGTEAFF. This sequence joins TRBV18 and TRBJ1-1; TRBD1 aligns across 7 bases. Germline V gene data show CDR1 as KGHSH and CDR2 as LQKENI. This CDR3 spans 12 amino acids.

This clonotype was counted between two and nine times. This sequence joins TRBV9 and TRBJ2-5; 11 bases map to TRBD2. This CDR3 is built from 16 residues. Germline values: CDR1 SGDLS, CDR2 YYNGEE. V gave up 0 bases and J gave up 3 bases; unmatched junction bases: 4. In DNA form, the CDR3 reads TGTGCCAGCAGCGTAGGCGCTAGCGGGGGGAAAGAGACCCAGTACTTC. It translates to CASSVGASGGKETQYF. Full variable domain (rest looked up from reference TRBV9 and TRBJ2-5): DSGVTQTPKHLITATGQRVTLRCSPRSGDLSVYWYQQSLDQGLQFLIQYYNGEERAKGNILERFSAQQFPDLHSELNLSSLELGDSALYFCASSVGASGGKETQYFGPGTRLLVL.

The gene calls are TRBV2 and TRBJ1-5; TRBD1 might be the D (6 bases). The CDR3 sequence is 18 residues long. Trimming took 0 bases from V and 5 from J, leaving 20 bases between them. Per germline, CDR1 SNHLY and CDR2 FYNNEI. The CDR3 coding sequence is TGTGCCAGCAGTGAAGCGCTTCGGGGCAGGGGTACATATCAGCCCCAGCATTTT. It translates to CASSEALRGRGTYQPQHF. Full variable domain (missing parts from reference TRBV2 and TRBJ1-5): EPEVTQTPSHQVTQMGQEVILRCVPISNHLYFYWYRQILGQKVEFLVSFYNNEISEKSEIFDDQFSVERPDGSNFTLKIRSTKLEDSAMYFCASSEALRGRGTYQPQHFGDGTRLSIL.

This clonotype turned up a few times. The V gene is TRBV6-5, the J gene TRBJ2-2; D may match TRBD1 or TRBD2 (5 bases each). Trimming pared 2 bases from V and 0 bases from J, leaving 10 bases between. Looked up from germline, CDR1 is MNHEY and CDR2 is SVGAGI. There are 16 residues in the CDR3. CDR3 amino acids: CASSYSGGANTGELFF. CDR3 nucleotides: TGTGCCAGCAGTTACAGTGGGGGAGCGAACACCGGGGAGCTGTTTTTT.

V and J are TRBV2 and TRBJ1-1; D ambiguous. CDR3 size: 15 residues. Looked up from germline, CDR1 is SNHLY and CDR2 is FYNNEI. Trimming removed 4 bases at V and 4 bases at J, with 16 bases between. This CDR3 is CASSVRTGTVTEAFF. The DNA of the CDR3 is TGTGCCAGCAGTGTGAGGACGGGAACGGTCACTGAAGCTTTCTTT.

In its sample, this clonotype was seen a few times. The gene calls are TRBV27 and TRBJ1-1, with TRBD1 identical over 8 bases. This CDR3 region has 13 residues. The trim removed 4 bases at V and 6 bases at J, leaving 4 bases unmatched. Germline CDR1 is MNHEY and CDR2 is SMNVEV (reference sequence). CDR3 DNA sequence: TGTGCCAGCAGTTCGCAGGGGGCCTCTGAAGCTTTCTTT. Translation: CASSSQGASEAFF.